This passage covers 24 T cell receptor beta chains from one sample sequenced in a study of shared clonotypes between healthy human individuals. Assay used: immunoSEQ multiplex PCR; TCRdb lists only in-frame clones, some missing. The data hold about 1.1 million clones, with around 82% observed a single time. Sample: memory CD4+ T cells from PBMCs. Indicated subset: CD45RA-negative fraction. The origin of the receptors is a man between 18 and 29 years old in good health. Some clones in this sample may be carry-over from other donors' samples.

The gene calls are TRBV7-9 and TRBJ2-3; D gene ambiguous. Germline V lookup: CDR1 SEHNR, CDR2 FQNEAQ (reference sequence). V lost 5 bases and J 2 bases, leaving 14 bases between the germline ends. This CDR3 has 15 residues. CDR3 in DNA: TGTGCCAGCAGCCTACACCAAGCGCCCACAGATACGCAGTATTTT. It yields the protein CASSLHQAPTDTQYF.

The V gene is TRBV5-4, the J gene TRBJ1-2; D uncertain. V was trimmed by 1 base and J by 6 bases, leaving 7 bases between them. In germline, CDR1 is SGHNT, CDR2 YYREEE (reference sequence). The CDR3 length is 12 residues. The CDR3 DNA reads TGTGCCAGCAGCTTGAGTCAAGATGGCTACACCTTC. It yields the protein CASSLSQDGYTF.

This chain uses TRBV11-3 with TRBJ2-1; the match to TRBD2 covers 8 bases. After removal of 1 base from V and 6 bases from J, the junction contained 5 bases not matched to a gene. Germline CDR1 and CDR2: SGHNT and YENEEA. The CDR3 length is 15 residues. CDR3 amino acids: CASSLGAGGGNEQFF. CDR3 bases: TGTGCCAGCAGCTTAGGGGCGGGAGGAGGCAATGAGCAGTTCTTC.

The chain employs TRBV10-3 and TRBJ1-2; D not resolved. Deletions cut 0 bases from V and 12 bases from J, with 8 bases between. In germline, CDR1 is ENHRY, CDR2 SYGVKD. There are 11 residues in the CDR3. CDR3 in amino acids: CAISESGRHTF. The CDR3, as DNA: TGTGCCATCAGTGAGTCTGGCAGGCACACCTTC.

The V call is TRBV5-6, the J call TRBJ1-3; TRBD1 might be the D (6 bases). V was cut by 0 bases and J by 15 bases, with 22 bases left in between. The CDR3 length is 15 residues. Germline CDR1 is SGHDT and CDR2 is YYEEEE. The CDR3 DNA follows: TGTGCCAGCAGCTTGGAAGGTAGTCTTGGGACAACCTCATATTTT. Translation gives CASSLEGSLGTTSYF.

The gene calls are TRBV4-3 and TRBJ1-2; D remains ambiguous. Germline V gene data show CDR1 as LGHNA and CDR2 as YSLEER. This CDR3 region has 13 residues. V gave up 0 bases and J gave up 8 bases, with 10 bases separating them. The CDR3 loop reads CASSQDGRIGYTF. CDR3 bases: TGCGCCAGCAGCCAAGATGGACGGATAGGCTACACCTTC.

V and J are TRBV30 and TRBJ1-2, with a tentative D call TRBD1 (5 bases). Germline CDR1 and CDR2: GTSNPN and SVGIG (reference sequence). The ends were cut back, 0 bases at V and 7 bases at J, with 9 bases in the middle. The CDR3 is 12 residues long. The CDR3 bases are TGTGCCTGGAGTGTAAAGGGGCTTGGCTACACCTTC. Translating gives CAWSVKGLGYTF. Full variable domain (rest looked up from reference TRBV30 and TRBJ1-2): SQTIHQWPATLVQPVGSPLSLECTVEGTSNPNLYWYRQAAGRGLQLLFYSVGIGQISSEVPQNLSASRPQDRQFILSSKKLLLSDSGFYLCAWSVKGLGYTFGSGTRLTVV.

Comments on this clone: This may arise from a read error, as a much more abundant clone is one base away. Different DNA sequences within this sample yield the same CDR3. CDR3 amino acids: CASSSTAAYEQYF. The CDR3 DNA is TGTGCCAGCAGCTCTACAGCCGCCTACGAGCAGTACTTC. The genes are TRBV28 and TRBJ2-7; D not resolved. Germline values: CDR1 MDHEN, CDR2 SYDVKM. Trimming cost V 6 bases and J 2 bases, with 11 bases left between them. The CDR3 loop spans 13 amino acids. Complete variable domain (other parts from reference TRBV28 and TRBJ2-7): DVKVTQSSRYLVKRTGEKVFLECVQDMDHENMFWYRQDPGLGLRLIYFSYDVKMKEKGDIPEGYSVSREKKERFSLILESASTNQTSMYLCASSSTAAYEQYFGPGTRLTVT.

The chain joins TRBV7-3 to TRBJ2-3; D remains ambiguous. There are 13 residues in the CDR3. Germline loops: CDR1 SGHTA, CDR2 FQGTGA. Trimming removed 5 bases from V and 3 bases from J, with 9 bases in between. Written as DNA, the CDR3 is TGTGCCAGCAGCCGCGAAGATACAGATACGCAGTATTTT. Protein product: CASSREDTDTQYF.

The J gene is TRBJ1-2, the V gene TRBV29-1, with D possibly TRBD1 on 5 matching bases. Trimming removed 7 bases at V and 4 bases at J, with 10 bases between. Germline values: CDR1 SQVTM, CDR2 ANQGSEA. There are 11 residues in the CDR3. The CDR3 DNA reads TGCAGCGCCGACGGGGGCTATGGCTACACCTTC. This translates into CSADGGYGYTF.

The CDR3 DNA reads TGTGCCAGCAGTCCCATTAGCGGGACCGGCAGCCGGGAGCTGTTTTTT. It codes for CASSPISGTGSRELFF. V is TRBV6-4 and J is TRBJ2-2; 8 nucleotides align to TRBD2. The ends lost 5 bases at V and 9 bases at J; junction bases unmatched: 14. The CDR3 has 16 amino acids. CDR1 is MRHNA and CDR2 is SNTAGT in the germline V gene.

The genes are TRBV27 and TRBJ2-7, with D possibly matching TRBD1 (6 bases). Germline V lookup: CDR1 MNHEY, CDR2 SMNVEV (reference sequence). The CDR3 has 13 residues. With 6 bases removed from V and 2 bases from J, the gap between germline ends came to 11 bases. CDR3 nucleotide sequence: TGTGCCAGCAGCCCAGACAGGCCCTACGAGCAGTACTTC. This gives the protein CASSPDRPYEQYF.

A single count supports this clone. This rearrangement joins TRBV6-5 to TRBJ2-7; perhaps TRBD1 as D (5 bases). Looked up from germline, CDR1 is MNHEY and CDR2 is SVGAGI. V shed 6 bases and J shed 3 bases, with 15 bases lying between them. This CDR3 comprises 14 residues. CDR3: CASRRMTAIYEQYF. The CDR3 coding sequence is TGTGCCAGCAGACGCATGACAGCGATCTACGAGCAGTACTTC.

The chain has TRBV4-1 and TRBJ1-2, with no clear D. Trimming removed 0 bases at V and 1 base at J, with 9 bases between. CDR3 length: 15 amino acids. Germline CDR1 is MGHRA and CDR2 is YSYEKL. CDR3 sequence: CASSQEPGFNYGYTF. CDR3 in DNA: TGCGCCAGCAGCCAAGAACCTGGATTTAACTATGGCTACACCTTC.

This chain joins TRBV2 and TRBJ1-2; maybe TRBD1 (5 bases). The CDR3 covers 16 residues. The germline V gene encodes CDR1 SNHLY and CDR2 FYNNEI. V shed 2 bases and J shed 8 bases, with 21 bases lying between them. CDR3 sequence reads: CASSENRDPIIGGYTF. The CDR3 DNA reads as TGTGCCAGCAGTGAAAACCGGGACCCCATTATTGGGGGCTACACCTTC.

V is TRBV18 and J is TRBJ2-1; 12 nucleotides match TRBD2. CDR1 is KGHSH and CDR2 is LQKENI in the germline V gene. The J segment lost 15 bases and the V segment lost 3 bases, leaving 9 bases of the junction unmatched. CDR3 size: 14 residues. CDR3 nucleotides: TGTGCCAGCTCACCGGGACTAGCGGGTCCTTTACCGTTCTTC. Its protein is CASSPGLAGPLPFF. Together with reference TRBV18 and TRBJ2-1, the CDR3 gives the full variable domain: NAGVMQNPRHLVRRRGQEARLRCSPMKGHSHVYWYRQLPEEGLKFMVYLQKENIIDESGMPKERFSAEFPKEGPSILRIQQVVRGDSAAYFCASSPGLAGPLPFFGPGTRLTVL.

This clone has a handful of counts. A read error likely explains this, since a far larger clone differs by one base. This rearrangement joins TRBV20-1 to TRBJ2-3; no clear D gene. This CDR3 comprises 11 residues. CDR1 and CDR2 (germline): DFQATT, SNEGSKA (reference sequence). CDR3 amino acids: CSARIGFVQCF. In nucleotides, the CDR3 is TGCAGTGCTAGAATAGGGTTCGTCCAGTGTTTT.

As for this clone: A read error likely explains this, since a far larger clone differs by one base. The sample carries other DNA sequences with the same CDR3. The chain recombines TRBV7-9 with TRBJ2-1, with unresolved D. The CDR3 has 15 residues. V shed 5 bases and J shed 2 bases, with 13 bases lying between them. Germline V gene lookup returns CDR1 SEHNR and CDR2 FQNEAQ (reference sequence). The CDR3 sequence is CASSLVPEAYNEQFF. The DNA for the CDR3 is TGTGCCAGCAGCCTAGTTCCAGAGGCCTACAATGAGCAGTTCTTC.

The CDR3 protein is CASSVLGGFYEQYF. CDR3 nucleotides: TGTGCCAGCAGTGTACTAGGGGGGTTTTACGAGCAGTACTTC. The chain employs TRBV2 and TRBJ2-7, with D possibly being TRBD1 or TRBD2 (6 bases each). Germline V gene data show CDR1 as SNHLY and CDR2 as FYNNEI. V lost 4 bases, J lost 4 bases, and 14 bases lay in between. The CDR3 contains 14 residues.

The chain links TRBV5-4 to TRBJ2-7; 9 nucleotides line up with TRBD2. Germline V lookup: CDR1 SGHNT, CDR2 YYREEE (reference sequence). The CDR3 is 15 residues long. Trimming cost V 1 base and J 0 bases; bases outside gene matches: 2. CDR3 sequence reads: CASSLSSGASYEQYF. The CDR3 DNA follows: TGTGCCAGCAGCTTGTCTAGCGGGGCCTCCTACGAGCAGTACTTC.

The chain joins TRBV6-1 to TRBJ2-1; TRBD1 matches at 8 bases. This CDR3 is built from 13 residues. The germline gives CDR1 MNHNS, CDR2 SASEGT. The trim removed 3 bases at V and 13 bases at J, leaving 8 bases unmatched. CDR3 bases: TGTGCCAGCAGTGAGGTCCAGGGGGCTAGTCAGTTCTTC. As protein: CASSEVQGASQFF.

The table lists this clone with a count of one. The rearrangement links TRBV10-2 to TRBJ1-2; 8 nucleotides match TRBD1. Germline V gives CDR1 WSHSY, CDR2 SAAADI. V lost 6 bases and J lost 4; bases outside the gene matches: 4. This CDR3 has 13 residues. The CDR3 loop reads CASSPDRAYGYTF. The CDR3 DNA reads TGCGCCAGCAGCCCGGACAGGGCCTATGGCTACACCTTC.

This chain uses TRBV6-1 with TRBJ2-3; D perhaps matches TRBD1 (6 bases). Trimming removed 0 bases at V and 2 bases at J, with 21 bases between. CDR1 is MNHNS, CDR2 SASEGT, per germline. The CDR3 sequence is 19 residues long. CDR3 in DNA: TGTGCCAGCAGTGAAGCCACTCACAGGGCCTCCTACCTCACAGATACGCAGTATTTT. This encodes CASSEATHRASYLTDTQYF.

The chain has TRBV29-1 and TRBJ2-7; D remains ambiguous. V was shortened by 4 bases and J by 3 bases, with 10 bases between the two germline ends. This CDR3 is 12 amino acids long. CDR1 and CDR2 (germline): SQVTM, ANQGSEA. The DNA of the CDR3 is TGCAGCGTTGCACAATCTGTCTACGAGCAGTACTTC. It specifies CSVAQSVYEQYF.